A selection of T cell receptor beta chains follows, all from one sample in a study of cytotoxic CD8 clonotypes in ibrutinib-treated CLL. Sequencing was performed with immunoSEQ multiplex PCR; in TCRdb, only in-frame clones are kept and a portion is missing. The table has about 39,000 clones, 65% to 70% seen once. The sequences come from PBMCs, collected at disease progression, from a patient treated with ibrutinib. The receptors were sampled from a human donor with chronic lymphocytic leukemia. Both conserved end residues are part of each CDR3. The D gene is left open where the match is weak. Rows may omit the clone size; those that give it use once, few, many or a size class.

clone_size: few; v_call: TRBV6-6; d_call: TRBD1; j_call: TRBJ2-7; cdr3_aa: CASTPDRGSYEQYF; cdr3_nt: TGTGCCAGCACTCCGGACAGGGGGTCCTACGAGCAGTACTTC
clone_size: -; v_call: TRBV7-2; d_call: TRBD1; j_call: TRBJ1-1; cdr3_aa: CASSSNQGGTEAFF; cdr3_nt: TGTGCCAGCAGCTCGAACCAGGGGGGGACTGAAGCTTTCTTT
clone_size: -; v_call: TRBV18; d_call: -; j_call: TRBJ1-6; cdr3_aa: CASSPNAPGNSPLHF; cdr3_nt: TGTGCCAGCTCACCTAACGCCCCAGGCAATTCACCCCTCCACTTT
clone_size: -; v_call: TRBV7-9; d_call: TRBD2; j_call: TRBJ2-7; cdr3_aa: CASSLARGDRRLGEQYF; cdr3_nt: TGTGCCAGCAGCTTAGCCCGGGGGGACCGAAGGTTAGGGGAGCAGTACTTC
clone_size: -; v_call: TRBV5-1; d_call: TRBD1; j_call: TRBJ2-7; cdr3_aa: CASSRTGVAYEQYF; cdr3_nt: TGCGCCAGTAGCCGGACAGGGGTAGCCTACGAGCAGTACTTC
clone_size: once; v_call: TRBV6-1; d_call: TRBD1; j_call: TRBJ2-1; cdr3_aa: CASTTDRGAYNEQFF; cdr3_nt: TGTGCCAGCACGACGGACAGGGGGGCCTACAATGAGCAGTTCTTC
clone_size: -; v_call: TRBV7-3; d_call: -; j_call: TRBJ2-7; cdr3_aa: CASSEISQGGEQYF; cdr3_nt: TGTGCCAGCAGCGAGATCTCTCAGGGAGGCGAGCAGTACTTC
clone_size: -; v_call: TRBV11-3; d_call: -; j_call: TRBJ1-3; cdr3_aa: CASSLGNTIYF; cdr3_nt: TGTGCCAGCAGCCTCGGAAACACCATATATTTT
clone_size: -; v_call: TRBV9; d_call: TRBD1; j_call: TRBJ1-5; cdr3_aa: CASSPGQANQPQHF; cdr3_nt: TGTGCCAGCAGCCCAGGACAGGCCAATCAGCCCCAGCATTTT
clone_size: -; v_call: TRBV27; d_call: -; j_call: TRBJ2-7; cdr3_aa: CASQNRRSYEQYF; cdr3_nt: TGTGCCAGCCAAAATCGTAGATCCTACGAGCAGTACTTC
clone_size: -; v_call: TRBV28; d_call: TRBD1; j_call: TRBJ1-5; cdr3_aa: CASRVTGQGTRKPQHF; cdr3_nt: TGTGCCAGCAGAGTAACGGGACAGGGGACAAGAAAGCCCCAGCATTTT
clone_size: -; v_call: TRBV9; d_call: -; j_call: TRBJ2-5; cdr3_aa: CANSVRGIQETQYF; cdr3_nt: TGTGCCAACAGCGTAAGAGGGATACAAGAGACCCAGTACTTC
clone_size: once; v_call: TRBV10-1; d_call: -; j_call: TRBJ2-4; cdr3_aa: CASRKDRPNGSKNIQYF; cdr3_nt: TGCGCCAGCAGGAAAGACAGGCCGAACGGGTCCAAAAACATTCAGTACTTC
clone_size: -; v_call: TRBV5-4; d_call: -; j_call: TRBJ2-1; cdr3_aa: CASSLAIIRSGYNEQFF; cdr3_nt: TGTGCCAGCAGCTTGGCAATTATCAGGTCGGGGTACAATGAGCAGTTCTTC
clone_size: few; v_call: TRBV6-5; d_call: -; j_call: TRBJ1-2; cdr3_aa: CASSYKPGTAGGGYTF; cdr3_nt: TGTGCCAGCAGTTATAAGCCGGGGACGGCCGGGGGCGGCTACACCTTC
clone_size: -; v_call: TRBV29-1; d_call: -; j_call: TRBJ2-7; cdr3_aa: CSATLAATYEQYF; cdr3_nt: TGCAGCGCCACATTAGCGGCAACCTACGAGCAGTACTTC
clone_size: -; v_call: TRBV12-5; d_call: -; j_call: TRBJ2-5; cdr3_aa: CASGLVPPGLYQETQYF; cdr3_nt: TGTGCTAGTGGTTTGGTACCTCCGGGACTTTACCAAGAGACCCAGTACTTC
clone_size: -; v_call: TRBV5-1; d_call: TRBD2; j_call: TRBJ2-5; cdr3_aa: CASSDNRLAGVNGRETQYF; cdr3_nt: TGCGCCAGCAGCGACAACCGGCTAGCGGGAGTAAATGGTAGGGAGACCCAGTACTTC
clone_size: -; v_call: TRBV29-1; d_call: -; j_call: TRBJ1-1; cdr3_aa: CSVGDIEAFF; cdr3_nt: TGCAGCGTTGGCGATATAGAAGCTTTCTTT
clone_size: -; v_call: TRBV30; d_call: -; j_call: TRBJ2-3; cdr3_aa: CAWSVGWGPDTQYF; cdr3_nt: TGTGCCTGGAGTGTCGGGTGGGGACCAGATACGCAGTATTTT
clone_size: -; v_call: TRBV28; d_call: -; j_call: TRBJ2-1; cdr3_aa: CASKARRRREQFF; cdr3_nt: TGTGCCAGCAAGGCTCGGAGAAGGCGTGAGCAGTTCTTC
clone_size: -; v_call: TRBV19; d_call: TRBD2; j_call: TRBJ2-1; cdr3_aa: CASSPRTSGSRGEQFF; cdr3_nt: TGTGCCAGTAGTCCCAGGACTAGCGGGAGTCGAGGCGAGCAGTTCTTC
clone_size: -; v_call: TRBV5-4; d_call: -; j_call: TRBJ2-1; cdr3_aa: CASSHNGDEQFF; cdr3_nt: TGTGCCAGCAGCCATAACGGGGATGAGCAGTTCTTC
clone_size: -; v_call: TRBV10-3; d_call: -; j_call: TRBJ2-7; cdr3_aa: CAISEPRGYEQYF; cdr3_nt: TGTGCCATCAGTGAGCCCCGTGGCTACGAGCAGTACTTC
clone_size: -; v_call: TRBV18; d_call: -; j_call: TRBJ2-3; cdr3_aa: CASSPQGTLSTDTQYF; cdr3_nt: TGTGCCAGCTCACCACAGGGAACGTTAAGCACAGATACGCAGTATTTT
clone_size: few; v_call: TRBV6-5; d_call: -; j_call: TRBJ2-2; cdr3_aa: CASRRLTGELFF; cdr3_nt: TGTGCCAGCAGACGTCTTACCGGGGAGCTGTTTTTT
clone_size: -; v_call: TRBV2; d_call: -; j_call: TRBJ1-1; cdr3_aa: CASSEARSPDEAFF; cdr3_nt: TGTGCCAGCAGTGAAGCGCGTTCCCCAGATGAAGCTTTCTTT
clone_size: -; v_call: TRBV18; d_call: -; j_call: TRBJ1-1; cdr3_aa: CASSPRWEGLNTEAFF; cdr3_nt: TGTGCCAGCTCACCGCGATGGGAGGGATTGAACACTGAAGCTTTCTTT
clone_size: once; v_call: TRBV7-9; d_call: -; j_call: TRBJ2-3; cdr3_aa: CASSSWDTEQYF; cdr3_nt: TGTGCCAGCAGCTCCTGGGACACAGAACAGTATTTT
clone_size: -; v_call: TRBV29-1; d_call: -; j_call: TRBJ2-1; cdr3_aa: CSVVSPGAEGMFF; cdr3_nt: TGCAGCGTTGTCTCCCCAGGGGCGGAGGGTATGTTCTTC
clone_size: -; v_call: TRBV30; d_call: -; j_call: TRBJ2-5; cdr3_aa: CAWMGQGGETQYF; cdr3_nt: TGTGCCTGGATGGGGCAGGGGGGTGAGACCCAGTACTTC
clone_size: -; v_call: TRBV19; d_call: -; j_call: TRBJ1-1; cdr3_aa: CASRTKTDLNTEAFF; cdr3_nt: TGTGCCAGTAGGACTAAGACGGACTTGAACACTGAAGCTTTCTTT
clone_size: -; v_call: TRBV19; d_call: TRBD1; j_call: TRBJ1-4; cdr3_aa: CASSIVGTGKVGSEKLFF; cdr3_nt: TGTGCCAGTAGTATTGTAGGGACAGGGAAAGTGGGGAGTGAAAAACTGTTTTTT
clone_size: -; v_call: TRBV30; d_call: -; j_call: TRBJ1-4; cdr3_aa: CAWSVSGRLEKLFF; cdr3_nt: TGTGCCTGGAGTGTAAGCGGGCGGCTCGAAAAACTGTTTTTT
clone_size: -; v_call: TRBV20-1; d_call: -; j_call: TRBJ2-1; cdr3_aa: CSALPTLEQFF; cdr3_nt: TGCAGTGCCTTACCGACACTTGAGCAGTTCTTC
clone_size: -; v_call: TRBV19; d_call: TRBD1; j_call: TRBJ2-7; cdr3_aa: CASSMIPGQGADEQYF; cdr3_nt: TGTGCCAGTAGTATGATACCGGGACAGGGGGCGGACGAGCAGTACTTC
clone_size: -; v_call: TRBV6-1; d_call: TRBD2; j_call: TRBJ2-1; cdr3_aa: CASSVTPAGATGYNEQFF; cdr3_nt: TGTGCCAGCAGTGTCACACCAGCGGGAGCAACCGGGTACAATGAGCAGTTCTTC
clone_size: few; v_call: TRBV2; d_call: TRBD2; j_call: TRBJ2-2; cdr3_aa: CASPSGSGTGELFF; cdr3_nt: TGTGCCAGCCCTAGCGGGAGTGGGACCGGGGAGCTGTTTTTT
clone_size: -; v_call: TRBV28; d_call: TRBD2; j_call: TRBJ2-3; cdr3_aa: CASKRGVVTDTQYF; cdr3_nt: TGTGCCAGCAAACGGGGGGTAGTCACAGATACGCAGTATTTT
clone_size: -; v_call: TRBV27; d_call: TRBD1; j_call: TRBJ1-5; cdr3_aa: CASSSGQGVGNQPQHF; cdr3_nt: TGTGCCAGCAGTTCCGGACAGGGGGTTGGCAATCAGCCCCAGCATTTT
clone_size: few; v_call: TRBV7-9; d_call: -; j_call: TRBJ1-5; cdr3_aa: CASSLGLNQPQHF; cdr3_nt: TGTGCCAGCAGCTTAGGTCTAAATCAGCCCCAGCATTTT
clone_size: -; v_call: TRBV11-1; d_call: -; j_call: TRBJ2-5; cdr3_aa: CASSDPATGAQETQYF; cdr3_nt: TGTGCCAGCAGCGATCCGGCCACAGGTGCCCAAGAGACCCAGTACTTC
clone_size: once; v_call: TRBV5-1; d_call: TRBD2; j_call: TRBJ2-1; cdr3_aa: CASSLSAGVNNEQFF; cdr3_nt: TGCGCCAGCAGCTTGTCAGCGGGGGTTAACAATGAGCAGTTCTTC
clone_size: once; v_call: TRBV29-1; d_call: -; j_call: TRBJ2-1; cdr3_aa: CSVEATGTGTSWYNEQFF; cdr3_nt: TGCAGCGTGGAAGCAACCGGGACAGGGACTAGTTGGTACAATGAGCAGTTCTTC
clone_size: once; v_call: TRBV7-6; d_call: -; j_call: TRBJ2-7; cdr3_aa: CASSLGLAKDYEQYF; cdr3_nt: TGTGCCAGCAGCTTAGGGCTAGCGAAGGACTACGAGCAGTACTTC
clone_size: few; v_call: TRBV19; d_call: -; j_call: TRBJ1-1; cdr3_aa: CASSIRGRTEAFF; cdr3_nt: TGTGCCAGTAGTATCCGGGGGAGAACTGAAGCTTTCTTT
clone_size: -; v_call: TRBV7-9; d_call: TRBD2; j_call: TRBJ2-7; cdr3_aa: CASSLGGGLASYEQYF; cdr3_nt: TGTGCCAGCAGCTTAGGCGGCGGACTAGCGTCCTACGAGCAGTACTTC
clone_size: once; v_call: TRBV5-4; d_call: -; j_call: TRBJ2-2; cdr3_aa: CASSVTSTGELFF; cdr3_nt: TGTGCCAGCAGCGTCACTTCCACCGGGGAGCTGTTTTTT
clone_size: -; v_call: TRBV28; d_call: -; j_call: TRBJ2-7; cdr3_aa: CASSSTGAGGEQYF; cdr3_nt: TGTGCCAGCAGTTCCACGGGGGCAGGGGGCGAGCAGTACTTC
clone_size: -; v_call: TRBV21-1; d_call: -; j_call: TRBJ2-3; cdr3_aa: CASSKGGQGPSSTDTQYF; cdr3_nt: TGTGCCAGCAGCAAAGGGGGGCAGGGACCCTCTAGCACAGATACGCAGTATTTT
clone_size: -; v_call: TRBV2; d_call: -; j_call: TRBJ1-2; cdr3_aa: CASSPQAGLGGYTF; cdr3_nt: TGTGCCAGCAGTCCACAGGCGGGGCTCGGGGGCTACACCTTC
clone_size: many; v_call: TRBV19; d_call: -; j_call: TRBJ2-7; cdr3_aa: CASSIRHSTYEQYF; cdr3_nt: TGTGCCAGTAGTATACGGCACTCCACCTACGAGCAGTACTTC
clone_size: -; v_call: TRBV28; d_call: -; j_call: TRBJ1-6; cdr3_aa: CASSTRVALSYNSPLHF; cdr3_nt: TGTGCCAGCAGTACCCGGGTGGCGCTTAGTTATAATTCACCCCTCCACTTT
clone_size: -; v_call: TRBV5-1; d_call: TRBD2; j_call: TRBJ2-6; cdr3_aa: CASSLAGGSGANVLTF; cdr3_nt: TGCGCCAGCAGCTTGGCGGGGGGATCTGGGGCCAACGTCCTGACTTTC